These T cell receptor beta chains were read from a single sample in a study of OX40 agonist ivuxolimab in advanced cancers. This table comes from immunoSEQ multiplex PCR, and its TCRdb copy is limited to in-frame clones, with some not included. The sample carries about 55,000 clones, more than 75% recorded once. The specimen comprised CD4+ or CD8+ T cells sorted from blood, sampled in a trial of the OX40 agonist ivuxolimab. Source of these receptors: an adult with an advanced solid tumor such as melanoma, head and neck, liver or kidney cancer. Both conserved end residues are part of each CDR3. The D gene is left open where the match is weak. The size field is filled for only some rows; it gives once, few, many or a size class.

>17|TRBJ2-7|NA|TRBV19|TRBD2
CASSKSGRARIAYEQYF
TGTGCCAGTAGTAAGAGCGGGAGGGCCCGAATCGCCTACGAGCAGTACTTC
>13|TRBJ2-6|NA|TRBV7-3|NA
CASSSGDTNVLTF
TGTGCCAGCAGTTCCGGGGATACCAACGTCCTGACTTTC
>14|TRBJ2-3|NA|TRBV5-1|TRBD1
CASRGQGGLDTQYF
TGCGCCAGCAGGGGACAGGGCGGGCTAGATACGCAGTATTTT
>15|TRBJ2-3|NA|TRBV18|NA
CASSPNRASTDTQYF
TGTGCCAGCTCACCCAATCGTGCTAGCACAGATACGCAGTATTTT
>14|TRBJ2-5|NA|TRBV28|NA
CASTSTGSQETQYF
TGTGCCAGCACTTCCACTGGGTCACAAGAGACCCAGTACTTC
>13|TRBJ1-1|NA|TRBV11-2|NA
CASSPRRGTEAFF
TGTGCCAGCAGCCCGAGGCGGGGCACTGAAGCTTTCTTT
>15|TRBJ1-5|NA|TRBV7-6|NA
CASSFHPGVNQPQHF
TGTGCCAGCAGCTTTCATCCGGGGGTAAATCAGCCCCAGCATTTT
>17|TRBJ2-7|NA|TRBV27|TRBD1
CASSLYGGQGDPYEQYF
TGTGCCAGCAGTTTATACGGCGGACAGGGGGACCCCTACGAGCAGTACTTC
>14|TRBJ2-7|NA|TRBV2|TRBD1
CASSRQGARDEQYF
TGTGCCAGCAGCAGACAGGGGGCGCGGGACGAGCAGTACTTC
>15|TRBJ2-6|NA|TRBV18|NA
CASSPWISGANVLTF
TGTGCCAGCTCACCTTGGATTTCTGGGGCCAACGTCCTGACTTTC
>16|TRBJ2-7|NA|TRBV5-6|TRBD2
CASSLTGLAGVTEQYF
TGTGCCAGCAGCTTAACGGGACTAGCGGGAGTAACCGAGCAGTACTTC
>16|TRBJ1-1|NA|TRBV2|NA
CASTTGAARGGTEAFF
TGTGCCAGCACCACCGGGGCCGCCCGGGGAGGCACTGAAGCTTTCTTT
>14|TRBJ2-4|once|TRBV5-1|NA
CASSSDRETNIQYF
TGCGCCAGCAGCTCCGACAGAGAAACAAACATTCAGTACTTC
>16|TRBJ1-3|NA|TRBV7-9|TRBD1
CASSLRGQGRGNTIYF
TGTGCCAGCAGCTTAAGGGGACAGGGAAGAGGAAACACCATATATTTT
>17|TRBJ2-1|NA|TRBV7-3|NA
CASSLIGVRGSYNEQFF
TGTGCCAGCAGCTTAATTGGGGTGCGGGGCTCCTACAATGAGCAGTTCTTC
>14|TRBJ2-2|NA|TRBV27|NA
CASIKLGVFGELFF
TGTGCCAGCATCAAACTAGGGGTCTTCGGGGAGCTGTTTTTT
>15|TRBJ1-1|NA|TRBV6-1|NA
CASSSDRTVNTEAFF
TGTGCCAGCAGTTCTGACCGGACGGTGAACACTGAAGCTTTCTTT
>16|TRBJ1-4|NA|TRBV18|NA
CASSQSQGRTNEKLFF
TGTGCCAGCTCACAATCACAGGGTCGGACTAATGAAAAACTGTTTTTT
>15|TRBJ1-1|NA|TRBV6-6|NA
CASIISRTENTEAFF
TGTGCCAGCATCATATCCCGGACGGAGAACACTGAAGCTTTCTTT
>15|TRBJ1-4|NA|TRBV7-9|NA
CASSSRTATNEKLFF
TGTGCCAGCAGCTCCCGGACGGCAACTAATGAAAAACTGTTTTTT
>11|TRBJ2-1|NA|TRBV18|NA
CASSPYRIRFF
TGTGCCAGCTCACCTTACCGTATTAGGTTCTTC
>13|TRBJ2-5|NA|TRBV6-5|TRBD2
CASSPGLAGTQYF
TGTGCCAGCAGTCCGGGACTAGCGGGGACTCAGTACTTC
>14|TRBJ1-2|NA|TRBV19|NA
CASSRQGIAYGYTF
TGTGCCAGTAGTAGGCAGGGGATTGCTTATGGCTACACCTTC
>14|TRBJ2-7|once|TRBV10-1|NA
CASSDRGTAYEQYF
TGCGCCAGCAGTGATCGCGGGACAGCCTACGAGCAGTACTTC
>15|TRBJ2-3|NA|TRBV10-1|TRBD2
CASSEAGAGTDTQYF
TGCGCCAGCAGTGAGGCGGGAGCGGGCACAGATACGCAGTATTTT
>15|TRBJ2-1|NA|TRBV7-7|TRBD1
CASSPDRGLSNEQFF
TGTGCTAGCAGCCCCGACAGGGGGCTCAGCAATGAGCAGTTCTTC
>17|TRBJ2-3|NA|TRBV14|NA
CASSPRMREGSTDTQYF
TGTGCCAGCAGCCCTCGTATGAGAGAGGGGAGCACAGATACGCAGTATTTT
>13|TRBJ1-1|NA|TRBV6-5|NA
CASSPRRNTEAFF
TGTGCCAGCAGTCCTAGAAGGAACACTGAAGCTTTCTTT
>17|TRBJ1-6|NA|TRBV5-6|NA
CASSLAMGTVIGSPLHF
TGTGCCAGCAGCTTGGCCATGGGGACTGTGATTGGGTCACCCCTCCACTTT
>18|TRBJ2-3|NA|TRBV9|TRBD2
CASSVPSGEKREVDTQYF
TGTGCCAGCAGCGTACCATCGGGGGAAAAGCGGGAGGTCGATACGCAGTATTTT
>15|TRBJ2-2|NA|TRBV2|TRBD2
CASSATSGISGELFF
TGTGCCAGCAGTGCGACTAGCGGGATCTCCGGGGAGCTGTTTTTT
>14|TRBJ1-4|once|TRBV9|TRBD1
CASSADRGNEKLFF
TGTGCCAGCAGCGCCGACAGGGGGAATGAAAAACTGTTTTTT
>17|TRBJ2-7|NA|TRBV7-2|NA
CASSPGLGRGGLYEQYF
TGTGCCAGCAGCCCCGGTTTGGGCAGGGGGGGACTATACGAGCAGTACTTC
>14|TRBJ1-6|NA|TRBV14|TRBD1
CASSLGQRNSPLHF
TGTGCCAGCAGTCTGGGACAGAGGAATTCACCCCTCCACTTT
>15|TRBJ2-1|once|TRBV14|NA
CASSLIGTRSYEQFF
TGTGCCAGCAGCTTAATCGGGACAAGGTCCTATGAGCAGTTCTTC
>14|TRBJ2-3|NA|TRBV7-6|NA
CASSPTGVTDTQYF
TGTGCCAGCAGTCCAACGGGAGTCACAGATACGCAGTATTTT
>13|TRBJ1-2|NA|TRBV6-4|TRBD1
CASSDLGGSGYTF
TGTGCCAGCAGTGACTTAGGGGGCAGTGGCTACACCTTC
>16|TRBJ2-2|NA|TRBV27|TRBD2
CASSTISGRFGGELFF
TGTGCCAGCAGTACGATTAGCGGGAGGTTTGGCGGGGAGCTGTTTTTT
>15|TRBJ2-1|NA|TRBV4-1|TRBD2
CASSHGLAGGGEQFF
TGCGCCAGCAGCCACGGACTAGCGGGAGGGGGTGAGCAGTTCTTC
>19|TRBJ2-7|NA|TRBV28|TRBD1
CASSFPLLRGTGGFYEQYF
TGTGCCAGCAGTTTCCCCCTCCTGCGGGGGACAGGGGGATTCTACGAGCAGTACTTC
>12|TRBJ2-7|NA|TRBV7-3|NA
CASSLSSYEQYF
TGTGCCAGCAGCTTGTCCTCGTACGAGCAGTACTTC
>13|TRBJ2-7|NA|TRBV7-6|NA
CASSSQSSYEQYF
TGTGCCAGCAGCTCACAGTCCTCCTACGAGCAGTACTTC
>14|TRBJ2-3|NA|TRBV6-4|NA
CASSDESGTDTQYF
TGTGCCAGCAGTGACGAGAGCGGCACAGATACGCAGTATTTT
>15|TRBJ1-4|NA|TRBV19|TRBD1
CASSTQDRGGEKLFF
TGTGCCAGTAGTACCCAGGACAGGGGCGGCGAAAAACTGTTTTTT
>13|TRBJ2-5|NA|TRBV27|TRBD1
CASSFRDRGMQYF
TGTGCCAGCAGTTTTAGGGACAGGGGAATGCAGTACTTC
>14|TRBJ1-4|NA|TRBV19|NA
CASTPAQQSEKLFF
TGTGCCAGTACCCCCGCCCAACAGTCTGAAAAACTGTTTTTT